Described below is a single T cell receptor beta chain sequence and its context. The germline V gene has CDR1 KGHSH and CDR2 LQKENI. Deletions cut 0 bases from V and 0 bases from J, with 10 bases between. There are 16 residues in the CDR3. This sample is drawn from a study of shared clonotypes between healthy human individuals. All donors were healthy HIV-negative adults lacking recent acute infections or vaccinations. Every one of the donors was a Caucasian adult that lived in Nashville, Tennessee. Investigators divided CD4+ cells into CD45RA+ naive and CD45RA-negative memory subsets. Methods used by the authors: Filtering differed because ImmunoSEQ produced junction-only sequences that carried no quality scores. Data came from immunoSEQ multiplex PCR; TCRdb stores just in-frame clones and leaves some out. V and J calls and clone size come straight from that table; D and trimming were deduced from the DNA. This sample has 2 million to 2.5 million clones, with around 92% found just once.

The V and J genes are TRBV18 and TRBJ2-3; unclear D gene. The specimen sequenced was naive CD4+ T cells from PBMCs. As for subset: CD45RA+ positively selected. The receptor was derived from a young man in good health. Some clones in this sample may be carry-over from other donors' samples. This CDR3 reads CASSPPKVLSTDTQYF. The CDR3 DNA reads TGTGCCAGCTCACCACCTAAAGTACTTAGCACAGATACGCAGTATTTT. Full variable domain (missing parts from reference TRBV18 and TRBJ2-3): NAGVMQNPRHLVRRRGQEARLRCSPMKGHSHVYWYRQLPEEGLKFMVYLQKENIIDESGMPKERFSAEFPKEGPSILRIQQVVRGDSAAYFCASSPPKVLSTDTQYFGPGTRLTVL.